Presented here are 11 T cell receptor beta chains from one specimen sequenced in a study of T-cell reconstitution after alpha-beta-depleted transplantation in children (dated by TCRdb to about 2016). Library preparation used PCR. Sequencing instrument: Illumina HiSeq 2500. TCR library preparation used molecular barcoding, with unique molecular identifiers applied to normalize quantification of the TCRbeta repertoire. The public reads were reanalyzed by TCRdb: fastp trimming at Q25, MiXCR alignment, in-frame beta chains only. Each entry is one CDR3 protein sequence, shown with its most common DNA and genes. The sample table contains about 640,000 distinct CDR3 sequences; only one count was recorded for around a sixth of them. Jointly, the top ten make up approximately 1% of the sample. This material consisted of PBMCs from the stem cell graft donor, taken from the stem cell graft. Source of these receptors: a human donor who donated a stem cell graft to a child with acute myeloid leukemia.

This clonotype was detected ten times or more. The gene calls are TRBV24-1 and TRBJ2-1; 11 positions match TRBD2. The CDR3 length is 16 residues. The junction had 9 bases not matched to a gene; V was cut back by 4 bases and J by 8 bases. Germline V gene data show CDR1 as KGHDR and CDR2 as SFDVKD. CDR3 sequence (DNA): TGTGCCACCAGTGACTTCGGGCTAGCGGGGGGACATGAGCAGTTCTTC. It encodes CATSDFGLAGGHEQFF.

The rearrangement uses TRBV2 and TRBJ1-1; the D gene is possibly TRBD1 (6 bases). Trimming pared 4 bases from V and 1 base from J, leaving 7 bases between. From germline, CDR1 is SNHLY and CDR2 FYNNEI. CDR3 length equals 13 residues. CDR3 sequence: CASSGDKNTEAFF. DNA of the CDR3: TGTGCCAGCAGTGGGGACAAGAACACTGAAGCTTTCTTT.

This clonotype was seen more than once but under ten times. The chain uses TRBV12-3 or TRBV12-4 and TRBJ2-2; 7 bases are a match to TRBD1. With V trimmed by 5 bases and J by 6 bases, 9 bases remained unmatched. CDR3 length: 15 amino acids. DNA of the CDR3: TGTGCCAGCAGTCCCCGGGACAGCTCTCCCGGGGAGCTGTTTTTT. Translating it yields CASSPRDSSPGELFF.

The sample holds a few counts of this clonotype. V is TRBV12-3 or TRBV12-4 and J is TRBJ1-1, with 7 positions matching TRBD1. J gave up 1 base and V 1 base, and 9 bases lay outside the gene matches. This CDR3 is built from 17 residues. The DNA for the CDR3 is TGTGCCAGCAGTTTAGAAGCAGGGGGAAACCAGAACACTGAAGCTTTCTTT. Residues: CASSLEAGGNQNTEAFF.

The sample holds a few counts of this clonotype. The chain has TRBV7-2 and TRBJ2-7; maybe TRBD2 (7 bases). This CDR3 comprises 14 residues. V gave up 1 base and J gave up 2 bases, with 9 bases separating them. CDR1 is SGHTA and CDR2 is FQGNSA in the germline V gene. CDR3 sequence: CASSLGGGAYEQYF. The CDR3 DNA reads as TGTGCCAGCAGCTTAGGAGGGGGGGCCTACGAGCAGTACTTC.

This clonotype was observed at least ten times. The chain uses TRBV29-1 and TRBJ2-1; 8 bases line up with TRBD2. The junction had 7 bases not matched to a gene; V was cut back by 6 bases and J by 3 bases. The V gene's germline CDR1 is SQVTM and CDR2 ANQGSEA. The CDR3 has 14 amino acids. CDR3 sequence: CSVLSGGGYNEQFF. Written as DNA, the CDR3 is TGCAGCGTCCTCAGCGGGGGCGGCTACAATGAGCAGTTCTTC.

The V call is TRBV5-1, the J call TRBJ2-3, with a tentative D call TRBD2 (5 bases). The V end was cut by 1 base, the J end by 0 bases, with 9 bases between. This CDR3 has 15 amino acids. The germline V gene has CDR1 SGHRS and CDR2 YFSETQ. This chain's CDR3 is CASSLLRTSTDTQYF. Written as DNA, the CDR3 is TGCGCCAGCAGCTTGCTGCGGACTAGCACAGATACGCAGTATTTT.

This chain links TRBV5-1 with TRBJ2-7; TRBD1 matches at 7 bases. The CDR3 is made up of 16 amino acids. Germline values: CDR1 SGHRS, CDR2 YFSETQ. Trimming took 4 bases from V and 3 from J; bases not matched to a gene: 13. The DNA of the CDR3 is TGCGCCAGCAGCCTGGGCATTACAGGGGTGAACTACGAGCAGTACTTC. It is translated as CASSLGITGVNYEQYF.

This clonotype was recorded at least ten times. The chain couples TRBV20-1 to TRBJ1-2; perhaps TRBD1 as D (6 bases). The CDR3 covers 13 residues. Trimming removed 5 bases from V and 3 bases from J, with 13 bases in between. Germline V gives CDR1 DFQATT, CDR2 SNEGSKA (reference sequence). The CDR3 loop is CSAYRELDYGYTF. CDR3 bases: TGCAGTGCTTACAGGGAACTAGACTATGGCTACACCTTC.

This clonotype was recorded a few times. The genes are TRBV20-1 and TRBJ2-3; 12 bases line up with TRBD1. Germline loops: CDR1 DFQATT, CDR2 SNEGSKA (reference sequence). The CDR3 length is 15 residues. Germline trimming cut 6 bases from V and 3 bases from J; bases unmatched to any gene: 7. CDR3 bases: TGCAGTGCCCCCCCGGGACAGGGGGCGACAGATACGCAGTATTTT. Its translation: CSAPPGQGATDTQYF.

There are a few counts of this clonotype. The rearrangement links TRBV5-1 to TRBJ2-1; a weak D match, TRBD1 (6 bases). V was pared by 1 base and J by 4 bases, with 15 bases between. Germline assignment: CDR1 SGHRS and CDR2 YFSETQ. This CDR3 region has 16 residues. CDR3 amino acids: CASSLSLRTEYNEQFF. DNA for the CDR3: TGCGCCAGCAGCTTGTCCCTCCGGACAGAGTACAATGAGCAGTTCTTC.